This T cell receptor beta chain was obtained from a study of glioma-infiltrating T cells after dendritic cell vaccination. Turning to the study itself: Dendritic cell vaccine was injected intradermally three times, biweekly.

Up to 2 ug genomic DNA was used for TCRB CDR3 amplification. Assay used: immunoSEQ multiplex PCR; TCRdb lists only in-frame clones, some missing. The sample includes tens of thousands of clones, approximately 90% of them seen just once. Details on this clone: As yet, its antigen is unknown.

Overall study findings and caveats: TCR clonality showed no direct relationship with survival.

PBMC sampling occurred before vaccination, two weeks after the third dose, and at progression. The receptor's source is a human donor with glioblastoma. The sample was blood, taken before dendritic cell vaccination.

DNA of the CDR3: TGTGCCAGCAGCTTGAGGGGGGGCCGGGAGACCCAGTACTTC. This sequence encodes CASSLRGGRETQYF. The chain uses TRBV5-6 and TRBJ2-5; the D gene is possibly TRBD2 (7 bases). The CDR3 sequence is 14 residues long. Between the trimmed V and J ends, which lost 1 base and 5 bases, there was a span of 12 bases. CDR1 is SGHDT and CDR2 is YYEEEE in the germline V gene.